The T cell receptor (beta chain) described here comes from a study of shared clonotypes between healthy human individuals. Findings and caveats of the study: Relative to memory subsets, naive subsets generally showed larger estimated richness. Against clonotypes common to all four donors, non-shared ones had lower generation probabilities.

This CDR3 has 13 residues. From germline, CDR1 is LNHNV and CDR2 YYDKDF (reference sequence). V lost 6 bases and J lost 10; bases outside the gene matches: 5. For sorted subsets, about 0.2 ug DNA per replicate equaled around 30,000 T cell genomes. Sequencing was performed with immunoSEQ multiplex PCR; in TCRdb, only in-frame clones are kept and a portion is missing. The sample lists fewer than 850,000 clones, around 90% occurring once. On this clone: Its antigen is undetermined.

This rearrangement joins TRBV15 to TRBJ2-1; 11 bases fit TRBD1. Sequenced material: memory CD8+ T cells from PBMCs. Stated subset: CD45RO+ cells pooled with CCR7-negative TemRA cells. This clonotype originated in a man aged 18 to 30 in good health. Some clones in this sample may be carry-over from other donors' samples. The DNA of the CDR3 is TGTGCCACCAGGGGACAGGGGGATTACGAGCAGTTCTTC. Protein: CATRGQGDYEQFF. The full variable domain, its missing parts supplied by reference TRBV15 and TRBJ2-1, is DAMVIQNPRYQVTQFGKPVTLSCSQTLNHNVMYWYQQKSSQAPKLLFHYYDKDFNNEADTPDNFQSRRPNTSFCFLDIRSPGLGDTAMYLCATRGQGDYEQFFGPGTRLTVL.